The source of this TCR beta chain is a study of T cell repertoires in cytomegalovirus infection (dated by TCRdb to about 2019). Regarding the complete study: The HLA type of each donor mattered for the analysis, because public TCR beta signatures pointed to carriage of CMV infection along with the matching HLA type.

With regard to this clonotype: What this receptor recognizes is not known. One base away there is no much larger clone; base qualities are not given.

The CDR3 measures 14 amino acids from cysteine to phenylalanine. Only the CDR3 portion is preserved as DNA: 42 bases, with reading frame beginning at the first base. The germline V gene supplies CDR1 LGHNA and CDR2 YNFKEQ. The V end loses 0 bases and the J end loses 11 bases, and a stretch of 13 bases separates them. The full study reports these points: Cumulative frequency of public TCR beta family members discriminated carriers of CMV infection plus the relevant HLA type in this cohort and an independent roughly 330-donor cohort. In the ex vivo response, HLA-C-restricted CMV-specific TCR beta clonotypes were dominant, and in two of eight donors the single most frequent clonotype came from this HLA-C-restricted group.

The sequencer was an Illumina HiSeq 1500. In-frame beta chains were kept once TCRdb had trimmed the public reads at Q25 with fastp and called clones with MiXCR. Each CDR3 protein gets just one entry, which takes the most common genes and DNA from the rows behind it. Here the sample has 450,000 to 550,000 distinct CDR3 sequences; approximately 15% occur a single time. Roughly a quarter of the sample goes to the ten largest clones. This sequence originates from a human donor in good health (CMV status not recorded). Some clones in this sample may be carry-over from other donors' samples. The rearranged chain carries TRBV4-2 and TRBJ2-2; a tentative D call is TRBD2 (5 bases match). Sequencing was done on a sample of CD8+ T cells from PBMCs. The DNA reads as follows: TGTGCCAGCAGCCAAGATGAGGGTCCTATTGAGCTGTTTTTT. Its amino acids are CASSQDEGPIELFF.